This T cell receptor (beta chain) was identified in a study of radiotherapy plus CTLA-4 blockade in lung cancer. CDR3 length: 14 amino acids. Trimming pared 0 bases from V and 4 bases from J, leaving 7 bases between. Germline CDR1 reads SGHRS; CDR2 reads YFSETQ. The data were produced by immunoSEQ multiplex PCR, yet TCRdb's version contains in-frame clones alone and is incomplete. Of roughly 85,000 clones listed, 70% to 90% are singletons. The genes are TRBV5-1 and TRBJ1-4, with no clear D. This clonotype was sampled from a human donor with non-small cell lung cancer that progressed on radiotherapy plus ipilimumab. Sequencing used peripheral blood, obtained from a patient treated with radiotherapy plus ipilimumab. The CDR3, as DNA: TGCGCCAGCAGCTTGGGCGGGTTTAATGAAAAACTGTTTTTT. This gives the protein CASSLGGFNEKLFF. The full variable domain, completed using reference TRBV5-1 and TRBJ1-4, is KAGVTQTPRYLIKTRGQQVTLSCSPISGHRSVSWYQQTPGQGLQFLFEYFSETQRNKGNFPGRFSGRQFSNSRSEMNVSTLELGDSALYLCASSLGGFNEKLFFGSGTQLSVL.